Below are 21 T cell receptor beta chains sequenced from a single sample in a study of cytomegalovirus exposure and HLA in healthy donors. The PCR employed 60 Vbeta primers together with 13 Jbeta primers. This table comes from immunoSEQ multiplex PCR, and its TCRdb copy is limited to in-frame clones, with some not included. The sample has roughly 180,000 clones, approximately 80% seen once. Sequenced: PBMCs. These receptors were taken from a girl between 10 and 17 years old in good health and CMV-seropositive.

J is TRBJ1-2 and V is TRBV30, with 10 bases matching TRBD1. Losses at the gene ends were 3 bases for V and 4 bases for J; bases not matched to a gene: 11. This CDR3 has 16 residues. Germline CDR1 reads GTSNPN; CDR2 reads SVGIG (reference sequence). CDR3 region: CAWSIPGQGPFYGYTF. In nucleotides, the CDR3 is TGTGCCTGGAGCATCCCGGGACAGGGGCCCTTCTATGGCTACACCTTC.

The chain uses TRBV5-4 and TRBJ2-1, with 8 nucleotides matching TRBD2. In germline, CDR1 is SGHNT, CDR2 YYREEE (reference sequence). CDR3 size: 16 residues. The ends lost 4 bases at V and 6 bases at J; junction bases unmatched: 12. CDR3 sequence reads: CASSKVGTSTINEQFF. For the CDR3, the DNA is TGTGCCAGCAGCAAGGTAGGGACTAGTACTATCAATGAGCAGTTCTTC.

V usage is TRBV7-2 and J usage is TRBJ2-7, with D possibly matching TRBD1 (6 bases). Trimming cost V 7 bases and J 2 bases, with 18 bases left between them. This CDR3 has 15 residues. Germline V lookup: CDR1 SGHTA, CDR2 FQGNSA. CDR3 in amino acids: CASIQWGTPPYEQYF. CDR3 DNA: TGTGCCAGCATCCAGTGGGGGACACCTCCCTACGAGCAGTACTTC.

V usage is TRBV5-1 and J usage is TRBJ1-4; 8 bases align to TRBD1. CDR3 size: 14 residues. The germline V gene encodes CDR1 SGHRS and CDR2 YFSETQ. Trimming cost V 1 base and J 10 bases; bases outside gene matches: 6. CDR3 amino acids: CASSLTGGQRKLFF. The CDR3, as DNA: TGCGCCAGCAGCTTGACAGGGGGTCAGCGAAAACTGTTTTTT. Using reference TRBV5-1 and TRBJ1-4 for the parts outside the CDR3, the full variable domain is KAGVTQTPRYLIKTRGQQVTLSCSPISGHRSVSWYQQTPGQGLQFLFEYFSETQRNKGNFPGRFSGRQFSNSRSEMNVSTLELGDSALYLCASSLTGGQRKLFFGSGTQLSVL.

V gene TRBV6-7 combines with J gene TRBJ2-5; D unclear. The DNA end is a closer match to TRBJ2-7, so the J assignment may be wrong. TRBV6-7 qualifies as an ORF whose function is uncertain. CDR3 length: 11 amino acids. The DNA for the CDR3 is TGTGCCAGCAGCCTAGACTACGAGCAGTACTTC. This sequence encodes CASSLDYEQYF.

The rearrangement links TRBV27 to TRBJ2-6, with D possibly TRBD2 on 5 matching bases. The ends were cut back, 6 bases at V and 0 bases at J, with 12 bases in the middle. Germline assignment: CDR1 MNHEY and CDR2 SMNVEV (reference sequence). The CDR3 length is 16 residues. The chain's CDR3 is CASSWTSYSGANVLTF. The DNA of the CDR3 is TGTGCCAGCAGCTGGACTTCTTACTCTGGGGCCAACGTCCTGACTTTC.

The J gene is TRBJ1-1, the V gene TRBV18; D is perhaps TRBD1 (6 bases). Per the germline V gene, CDR1 is KGHSH and CDR2 is LQKENI. This CDR3 region has 14 residues. Trimming stripped 6 bases from V and 4 bases from J, with 15 bases between. This CDR3 is CASSPKQGSTEAFF. Written as DNA, the CDR3 is TGTGCCAGCTCCCCGAAACAGGGAAGCACTGAAGCTTTCTTT.

In its sample, this clone was seen a few times. V is TRBV7-9 and J is TRBJ1-2; the D gene is possibly TRBD1 (5 bases). V gave up 6 bases and J gave up 4 bases, with 18 bases separating them. CDR1 SEHNR and CDR2 FQNEAQ come from the germline V gene (reference sequence). This CDR3 region has 15 residues. The CDR3 sequence: CASRGGGSNGYGYTF. Written as DNA, the CDR3 is TGTGCCAGCAGGGGCGGGGGGTCTAATGGCTATGGCTACACCTTC.

The chain is built from TRBV29-1 and TRBJ2-1; weak D call: TRBD2 (6 bases). The CDR3 is 15 residues long. Germline V lookup: CDR1 SQVTM, CDR2 ANQGSEA. The V gene lost 7 bases and the J gene lost 2 bases, with 18 bases spanning the gap. CDR3 loop: CSGRGAVSPYNEQFF. CDR3 coding DNA: TGCAGCGGACGCGGGGCGGTCTCCCCCTACAATGAGCAGTTCTTC.

In this sample, this clone turned up once. The rearrangement joins TRBV6-5 to TRBJ2-2, with 7 bases identical to TRBD1. Germline trimming cut 6 bases from V and 2 bases from J; bases unmatched to any gene: 6. The germline V gene has CDR1 MNHEY and CDR2 SVGAGI. The length of the CDR3 is 15 residues. The CDR3 DNA follows: TGTGCCAGCAGCCGGGGACAGACCAACACCGGGGAGCTGTTTTTT. Translating it yields CASSRGQTNTGELFF.

The chain carries TRBV5-1 and TRBJ1-1; TRBD1 matches 9 bases. Germline V gene data show CDR1 as SGHRS and CDR2 as YFSETQ. With 1 base clipped from V and 4 bases from J, the junction kept 11 bases outside the gene matches. This CDR3 is 17 amino acids long. The CDR3 coding sequence is TGCGCCAGCAGCTTGCCCCGGGACAGGGCGGGTTCCACTGAAGCTTTCTTT. Translating gives CASSLPRDRAGSTEAFF. The full variable domain, its missing parts supplied by reference TRBV5-1 and TRBJ1-1, is KAGVTQTPRYLIKTRGQQVTLSCSPISGHRSVSWYQQTPGQGLQFLFEYFSETQRNKGNFPGRFSGRQFSNSRSEMNVSTLELGDSALYLCASSLPRDRAGSTEAFFGQGTRLTVV.

The J gene is TRBJ1-3, the V gene TRBV30; D is uncertain. Trimming cost V 4 bases and J 3 bases, with 4 bases left between them. Germline loops: CDR1 GTSNPN, CDR2 SVGIG (reference sequence). The CDR3 is made up of 11 amino acids. The CDR3 DNA is TGTGCCTGGACATTTGGAAACACCATATATTTT. Translated, it gives CAWTFGNTIYF.

This chain connects TRBV14 to TRBJ1-1, with no clear D. CDR3 size: 15 residues. The V end was cut by 0 bases, the J end by 9 bases, with 17 bases between. Germline V gene sequence: CDR1 SGHDN, CDR2 FVKESK. The DNA for the CDR3 is TGTGCCAGCAGCCAAGAGGGCCGGCCCTCACTGAAAGCTTTCTTT. Amino acid sequence: CASSQEGRPSLKAFF. The whole variable domain, filled in from reference TRBV14 and TRBJ1-1, reads EAGVTQFPSHSVIEKGQTVTLRCDPISGHDNLYWYRRVMGKEIKFLLHFVKESKQDESGMPNNRFLAERTGGTYSTLKVQPAELEDSGVYFCASSQEGRPSLKAFFGQGTRLTVV.

The rearrangement uses TRBV5-1 and TRBJ2-3; 10 nucleotides agree with TRBD2. This CDR3 is 17 amino acids long. The germline V gene encodes CDR1 SGHRS and CDR2 YFSETQ. The junction had 13 bases not matched to a gene; V was cut back by 3 bases and J by 6 bases. CDR3 amino acids: CASSCDPASGRCDTQYF. The CDR3 coding sequence is TGCGCCAGCAGCTGCGACCCCGCTAGCGGGAGATGTGATACGCAGTATTTT.

This clone showed up just a few times. The chain's CDR3 is CATRGGAGVSDTQYF. The CDR3 DNA follows: TGTGCCACCCGCGGGGGAGCGGGAGTCTCAGATACGCAGTATTTT. The chain employs TRBV25-1 and TRBJ2-3; 8 bases agree with TRBD2. The CDR3 has 15 residues. V lost 10 bases to trimming and J lost 4 bases; unmatched junction nucleotides: 13. Germline V gives CDR1 MGHDK, CDR2 SYGVNS.

The chain links TRBV7-3 to TRBJ2-2; 7 nucleotides agree with TRBD2. The ends lost 7 bases at V and 0 bases at J; junction bases unmatched: 8. Germline V CDR1 and CDR2: SGHTA, FQGTGA. CDR3 length equals 16 residues. The CDR3: CASTEWGGANTGELFF. CDR3 sequence (DNA): TGTGCCAGCACCGAGTGGGGGGGGGCGAACACCGGGGAGCTGTTTTTT.

The rearrangement links TRBV7-9 to TRBJ2-2; D possibly corresponds to TRBD2 (7 bases). Between the trimmed V and J ends, which lost 3 bases and 0 bases, there was a span of 11 bases. CDR3 length: 16 residues. The germline V gene has CDR1 SEHNR and CDR2 FQNEAQ (reference sequence). CDR3 DNA sequence: TGTGCCAGCAGCTTGGCGGGGGCCGCGAACACCGGGGAGCTGTTTTTT. This codes for CASSLAGAANTGELFF.

This clone has only one observation. The chain has TRBV27 and TRBJ2-7, with 7 bases identical to TRBD2. Germline lookup yields CDR1 MNHEY and CDR2 SMNVEV (reference sequence). The CDR3 length is 15 residues. J lost 0 bases, V lost 8 bases, and 10 bases had no gene match. CDR3 bases: TGTGCCAGCGCCCGGTACAGCGGGGACTCCTACGAGCAGTACTTC. The encoded protein is CASARYSGDSYEQYF.

The chain is built from TRBV27 and TRBJ2-1; 7 positions agree with TRBD1. Germline V gene data show CDR1 as MNHEY and CDR2 as SMNVEV (reference sequence). J gave up 3 bases and V 6 bases, and 8 bases lay outside the gene matches. This CDR3 is built from 15 residues. DNA for the CDR3: TGTGCCAGCAGCTTAGACAGGGCCGTCTACAATGAGCAGTTCTTC. Protein: CASSLDRAVYNEQFF.

The gene calls are TRBV10-1 and TRBJ2-3, with a weak D call TRBD2 (5 bases). Germline CDR1 WNHNN, CDR2 SYGVQD (reference sequence). The CDR3 has 14 amino acids. With 3 bases removed from V and 3 bases from J, the gap between germline ends came to 10 bases. The CDR3 DNA follows: TGCGCCAGCAGTGACGAGGGTTGGACAGATACGCAGTATTTT. Encoded protein: CASSDEGWTDTQYF.

The table lists this clone with a few counts. CDR3 residues: CASRRAAGGTQYF. The DNA of the CDR3 is TGTGCCAGCAGAAGGGCGGCCGGAGGGACCCAGTACTTC. The V call is TRBV7-9, the J call TRBJ2-5; perhaps TRBD2 as D (5 bases). V lost 6 bases, J lost 7 bases, and 15 bases lay in between. Germline V gene sequence: CDR1 SEHNR, CDR2 FQNEAQ (reference sequence). The CDR3 consists of 13 residues.